The 5 T cell receptor beta chains presented below share a single source sample, sequenced in a study of CD8 T cells in ankylosing spondylitis. MiXCR, applied by TCRdb to the 5' RACE reads, yields one record per CDR3 protein. The repertoire holds roughly 140,000 distinct CDR3 sequences, with around 45% as singletons. Sequenced: synovial fluid, either unsorted or a sorted T cell fraction (not recorded which). These receptors originate from a male donor with ankylosing spondylitis.

V gene TRBV6-2 or TRBV6-3 combines with J gene TRBJ2-7, with 7 bases aligning to TRBD1. Germline V gives CDR1 MNHEY, CDR2 SVGEGT. The CDR3 is 16 residues long. V dropped 0 bases and J dropped 5; count of bases not matched to a gene: 10. The CDR3 bases are TGTGCCAGCAGTTACTCGACCCTTCACAGGGGAGACGAGCAGTACTTC. Translated: CASSYSTLHRGDEQYF.

This clonotype showed up just a few times. The rearrangement joins TRBV10-3 to TRBJ2-7; D not certain. In germline, CDR1 is ENHRY, CDR2 SYGVKD. The CDR3 is made up of 13 amino acids. Trimming took 8 bases from V and 1 from J, leaving 12 bases between them. CDR3 protein: CAIRSHRSYEQYF. CDR3 bases: TGTGCCATCCGTTCCCACAGATCCTACGAGCAGTACTTC.

The gene calls are TRBV4-1 and TRBJ2-6; tentatively, D is TRBD1 or TRBD2 (5 bases each). The CDR3 spans 20 residues. V lost 1 base, J lost 0 bases, and 19 bases lay in between. Germline lookup yields CDR1 MGHRA and CDR2 YSYEKL. CDR3 residues: CASSQVQGWETSSGANVLTF. The DNA for the CDR3 is TGCGCCAGCAGCCAAGTTCAGGGATGGGAGACGAGCTCTGGGGCCAACGTCCTGACTTTC.

The V call is TRBV19, the J call TRBJ2-1, with a tentative D call TRBD2 (6 bases). The CDR3 length is 13 residues. Germline V gives CDR1 LNHDA, CDR2 SQIVND (reference sequence). V was cut by 9 bases and J by 1 base, with 10 bases left in between. The CDR3 DNA follows: TGTGCCAGCGGAGGGGAGTCCTACAATGAGCAGTTCTTC. Amino acids: CASGGESYNEQFF.

In regard to this clonotype: Mismatch with germline at one junction end may stem from a read error. The rearrangement joins TRBV20-1 to TRBJ2-7; no clear D. CDR3 size: 13 residues. The V gene's germline CDR1 is DFQATT and CDR2 SNEGSKA (reference sequence). CDR3 region: CSAWISSSHEQYF. The CDR3, as DNA: TGCAGTGCTTGGATATCCTCCTCCCACGAGCAGTACTTC.